The source of this T cell receptor beta chain is a study of CD8+CD57+ T cells in acquired aplastic anemia. An expansion of CD8+CD57+ cells by flow cytometry had been shown in patients chosen for sequencing. It was genomic DNA that served as the template for profiling TCR beta VDJ and CDR3. TCRdb processed the reads anew with MiXCR; each CDR3 protein has one entry. The sample yields approximately 300,000 distinct CDR3 sequences, 45% to 65% seen once. There are 10 residues in the CDR3. The germline V gene has CDR1 MNHNS and CDR2 SASEGT. The germline V and J ends were trimmed by 8 bases and 10 bases, with 9 bases remaining between them.

Specimen: sorted CD4+, CD8+, or CD8+CD57+ T cells (not recorded which) from PBMCs. This sequence joins TRBV6-1 and TRBJ2-1; no clear D gene. This sequence originates from a human donor with aplastic anemia. The CDR3 loop is CASGGGEQFF. The CDR3 bases are TGTGCCAGCGGTGGCGGAGAGCAGTTCTTC.